This T cell receptor beta chain appears in the sequencing data of a study of human T cells and chemical hapten exposure. Study information: Slight differences in pooled library volume were the main source of varying TCR yields across samples.

V lost 4 bases to trimming and J lost 14 bases, with 12 bases between them. This CDR3 contains 11 residues. The V gene's germline CDR1 is MNHNS and CDR2 SASEGT. It was from unfractionated whole blood that total RNA was extracted. In the library, unique molecular identifiers were attached to individual cDNA molecules. TCRdb itself ran the 5' RACE reads through MiXCR, one entry per CDR3 protein. The sample records 65,000 to 95,000 distinct CDR3 sequences, roughly 7.7% being singletons. This clonotype was picked up a small number of times. V and J are TRBV6-1 and TRBJ1-5, with D uncertain. This receptor was obtained from a male donor in good health. CDR3: CASSGVEPKHF. In DNA form, the CDR3 reads TGTGCCAGCAGTGGAGTGGAGCCGAAGCATTTT.